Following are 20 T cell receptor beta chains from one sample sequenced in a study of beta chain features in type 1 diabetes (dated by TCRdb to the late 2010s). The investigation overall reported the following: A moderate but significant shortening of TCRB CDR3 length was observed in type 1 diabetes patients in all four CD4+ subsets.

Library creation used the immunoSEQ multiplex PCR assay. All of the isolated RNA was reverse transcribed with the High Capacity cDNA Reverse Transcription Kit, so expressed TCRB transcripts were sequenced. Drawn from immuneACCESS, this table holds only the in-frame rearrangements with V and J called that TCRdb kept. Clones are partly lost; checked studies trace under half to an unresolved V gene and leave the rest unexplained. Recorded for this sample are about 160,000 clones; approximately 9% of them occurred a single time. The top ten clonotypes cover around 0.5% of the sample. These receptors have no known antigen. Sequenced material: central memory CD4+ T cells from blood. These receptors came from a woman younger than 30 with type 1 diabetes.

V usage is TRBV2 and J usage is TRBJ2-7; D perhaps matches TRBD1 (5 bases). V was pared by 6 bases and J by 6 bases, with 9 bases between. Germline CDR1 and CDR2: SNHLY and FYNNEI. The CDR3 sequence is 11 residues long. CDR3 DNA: TGTGCCAGCAGGGAAACAGGCGAGCAGTACTTC. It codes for CASRETGEQYF.

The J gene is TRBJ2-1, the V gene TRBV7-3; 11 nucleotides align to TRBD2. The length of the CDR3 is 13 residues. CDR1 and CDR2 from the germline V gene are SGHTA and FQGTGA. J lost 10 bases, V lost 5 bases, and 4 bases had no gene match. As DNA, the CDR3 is TGTGCCAGCAGCCCCGGGACTAGCGGAGAGCAGTTCTTC. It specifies CASSPGTSGEQFF. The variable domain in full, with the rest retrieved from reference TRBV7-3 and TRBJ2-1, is GAGVSQTPSNKVTEKGKYVELRCDPISGHTALYWYRQSLGQGPEFLIYFQGTGAADDSGLPNDRFFAVRPEGSVSTLKIQRTERGDSAVYLCASSPGTSGEQFFGPGTRLTVL.

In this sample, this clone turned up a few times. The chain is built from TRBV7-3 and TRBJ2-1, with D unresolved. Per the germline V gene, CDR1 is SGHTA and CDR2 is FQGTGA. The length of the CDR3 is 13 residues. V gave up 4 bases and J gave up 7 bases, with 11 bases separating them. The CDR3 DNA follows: TGTGCCAGCAGCTCTAATAACGTGAATGAGCAGTTCTTC. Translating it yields CASSSNNVNEQFF.

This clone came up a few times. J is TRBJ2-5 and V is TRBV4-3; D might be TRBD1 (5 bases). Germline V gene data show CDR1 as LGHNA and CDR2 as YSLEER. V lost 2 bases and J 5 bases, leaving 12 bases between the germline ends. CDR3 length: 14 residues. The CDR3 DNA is TGCGCCAGCAGCCAATCACAGGTTGCCGAGACCCAGTACTTC. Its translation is CASSQSQVAETQYF.

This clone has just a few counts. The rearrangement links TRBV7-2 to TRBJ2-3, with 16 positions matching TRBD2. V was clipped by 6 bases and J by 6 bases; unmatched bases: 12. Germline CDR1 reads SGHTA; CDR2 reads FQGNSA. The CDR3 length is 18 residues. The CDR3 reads CASRSAGTSGGAGDTQYF. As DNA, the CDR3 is TGTGCCAGCAGATCCGCAGGGACTAGCGGGGGGGCTGGGGATACGCAGTATTTT.

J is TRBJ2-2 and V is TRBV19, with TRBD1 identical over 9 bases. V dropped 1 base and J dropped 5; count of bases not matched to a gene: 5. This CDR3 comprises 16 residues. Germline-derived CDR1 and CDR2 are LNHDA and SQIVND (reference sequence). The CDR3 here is CASSIVPGQGTGELFF. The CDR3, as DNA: TGTGCCAGTAGTATAGTGCCAGGACAGGGGACCGGGGAGCTGTTTTTT.

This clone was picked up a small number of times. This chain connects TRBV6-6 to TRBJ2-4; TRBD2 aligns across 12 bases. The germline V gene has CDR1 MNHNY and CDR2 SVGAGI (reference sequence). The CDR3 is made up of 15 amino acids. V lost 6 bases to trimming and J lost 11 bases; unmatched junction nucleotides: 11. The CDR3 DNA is TGTGCCAGCAGCCTTGGACTAGCGGGGACTGGGGTTCAGTACTTC. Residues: CASSLGLAGTGVQYF.

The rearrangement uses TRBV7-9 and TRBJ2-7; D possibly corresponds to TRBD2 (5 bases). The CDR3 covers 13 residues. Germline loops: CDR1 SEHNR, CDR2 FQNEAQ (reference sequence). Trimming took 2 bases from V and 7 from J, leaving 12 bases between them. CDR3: CASSLIGRGEQYF. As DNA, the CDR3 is TGTGCCAGCAGCTTAATTGGCCGGGGTGAGCAGTACTTC.

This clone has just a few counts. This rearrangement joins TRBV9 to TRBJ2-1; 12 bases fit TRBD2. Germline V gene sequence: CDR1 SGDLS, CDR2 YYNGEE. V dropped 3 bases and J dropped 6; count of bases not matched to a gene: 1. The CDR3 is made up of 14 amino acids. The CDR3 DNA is TGTGCCAGCAGCGCTAGCGGGAGGGCCAATGAGCAGTTCTTC. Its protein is CASSASGRANEQFF.

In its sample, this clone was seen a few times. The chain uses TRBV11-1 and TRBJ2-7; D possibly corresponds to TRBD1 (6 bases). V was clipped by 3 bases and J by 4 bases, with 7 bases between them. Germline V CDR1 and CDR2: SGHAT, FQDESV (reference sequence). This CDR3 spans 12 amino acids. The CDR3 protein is CASSLDRYEQYF. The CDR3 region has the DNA TGTGCCAGCAGCTTGGACAGATACGAGCAGTACTTC.

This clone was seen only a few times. In DNA, the CDR3 is TGTGCCAGCAGCGAGAGCCCCGGGGAGCTGTTTTTT. Its protein is CASSESPGELFF. V and J are TRBV7-3 and TRBJ2-2; D ambiguous. CDR1 is SGHTA and CDR2 is FQGTGA in the germline V gene. Trimming took 5 bases from V and 6 from J, leaving 7 bases between them. The length of the CDR3 is 12 residues. Full variable domain (missing parts from reference TRBV7-3 and TRBJ2-2): GAGVSQTPSNKVTEKGKYVELRCDPISGHTALYWYRQSLGQGPEFLIYFQGTGAADDSGLPNDRFFAVRPEGSVSTLKIQRTERGDSAVYLCASSESPGELFFGEGSRLTVL.

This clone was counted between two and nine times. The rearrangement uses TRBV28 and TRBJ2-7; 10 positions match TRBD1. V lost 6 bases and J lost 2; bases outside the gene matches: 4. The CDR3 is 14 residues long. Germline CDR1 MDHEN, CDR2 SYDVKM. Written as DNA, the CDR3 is TGTGCCAGCAGCCCGGGACAGGGGCCCTACGAGCAGTACTTC. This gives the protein CASSPGQGPYEQYF.

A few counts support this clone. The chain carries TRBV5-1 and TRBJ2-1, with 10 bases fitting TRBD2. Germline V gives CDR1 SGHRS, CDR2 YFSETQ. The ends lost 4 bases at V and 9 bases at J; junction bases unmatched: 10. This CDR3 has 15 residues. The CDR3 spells CASSAGLASTSEQFF. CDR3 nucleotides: TGCGCCAGCAGCGCGGGACTAGCGTCAACGAGTGAGCAGTTCTTC.

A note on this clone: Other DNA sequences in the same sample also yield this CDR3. The CDR3 DNA reads TGTGCCAGCAGGGCGGGAGATACGCAGTATTTT. Translated, it gives CASRAGDTQYF. The chain employs TRBV2 and TRBJ2-3; a possible D gene is TRBD2 (5 bases). V lost 6 bases, J lost 5 bases, and 6 bases lay in between. The CDR3 is 11 residues long. Germline assignment: CDR1 SNHLY and CDR2 FYNNEI. The full variable domain, in which reference TRBV2 and TRBJ2-3 provide the parts outside the CDR3, is EPEVTQTPSHQVTQMGQEVILRCVPISNHLYFYWYRQILGQKVEFLVSFYNNEISEKSEIFDDQFSVERPDGSNFTLKIRSTKLEDSAMYFCASRAGDTQYFGPGTRLTVL.

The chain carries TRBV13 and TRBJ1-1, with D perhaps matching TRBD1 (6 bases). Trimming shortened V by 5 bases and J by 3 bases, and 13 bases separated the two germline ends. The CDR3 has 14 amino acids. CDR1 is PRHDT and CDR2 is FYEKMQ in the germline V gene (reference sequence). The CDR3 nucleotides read TGTGCCAGCAGCCTACGGACAGAGTACACTGAAGCTTTCTTT. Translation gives CASSLRTEYTEAFF.

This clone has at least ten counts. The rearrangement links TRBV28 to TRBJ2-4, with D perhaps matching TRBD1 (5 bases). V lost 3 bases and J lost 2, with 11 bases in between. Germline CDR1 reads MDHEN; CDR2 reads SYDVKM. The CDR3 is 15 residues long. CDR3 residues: CASSFIQESKNIQYF. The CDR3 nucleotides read TGTGCCAGCAGTTTCATACAGGAGTCCAAAAACATTCAGTACTTC.

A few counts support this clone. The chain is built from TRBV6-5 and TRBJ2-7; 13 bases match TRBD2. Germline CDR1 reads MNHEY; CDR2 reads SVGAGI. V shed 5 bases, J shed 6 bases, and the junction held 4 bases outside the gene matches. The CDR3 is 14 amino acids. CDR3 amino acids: CASSPRTSGSEQYF. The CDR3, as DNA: TGTGCCAGCAGTCCCAGGACTAGCGGGAGCGAGCAGTACTTC.

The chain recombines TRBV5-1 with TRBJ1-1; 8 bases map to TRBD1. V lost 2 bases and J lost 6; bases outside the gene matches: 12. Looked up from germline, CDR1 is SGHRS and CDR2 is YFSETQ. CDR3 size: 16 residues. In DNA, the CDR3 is TGCGCCAGCAGCTTTGGACAGGGCACAATCTTCTCTGAAGCTTTCTTT. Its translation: CASSFGQGTIFSEAFF.

CDR3 amino acids: CASSLGGLADRDTQYF. The CDR3 nucleotides read TGTGCCAGCAGCTTGGGGGGACTAGCTGATCGCGATACGCAGTATTTT. The chain links TRBV5-4 to TRBJ2-3; TRBD2 aligns across 9 bases. Trimming removed 0 bases from V and 6 bases from J; junction bases left unmatched: 8. Germline V gene sequence: CDR1 SGHNT, CDR2 YYREEE (reference sequence). There are 16 residues in the CDR3.

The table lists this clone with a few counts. In DNA, the CDR3 is TGCGCCAGCAATACGGACAGGGGTAATGGCTACACCTTC. Protein: CASNTDRGNGYTF. This chain connects TRBV5-1 to TRBJ1-2; the match to TRBD1 covers 9 bases. This CDR3 has 13 amino acids. V gave up 6 bases and J gave up 6 bases; unmatched junction bases: 6. From germline, CDR1 is SGHRS and CDR2 YFSETQ.